These T cell receptor beta chains were read from a single sample in a study of shared clonotypes between healthy human individuals. Sequencing was performed with immunoSEQ multiplex PCR; in TCRdb, only in-frame clones are kept and a portion is missing. Counted here are roughly 2.1 million clones, under 95% occurring once; the ten biggest clones make up 1.5% to 2%. The specimen was naive CD8+ T cells from PBMCs. All receptors come from a man aged 18 to 29 in good health. Some clones in this sample may be carry-over from other donors' samples. CDR3s include the opening cysteine and the closing phenylalanine or tryptophan. The D gene is left open where the match is weak. Clone sizes are given selectively: once, few, many, or a class where the clone is expanded.

clone_size j_call d_call v_call cdr3_nt cdr3_aa
NA TRBJ2-1 TRBD2 TRBV28 TGTGCCAGCAGTGCCCGGGCTAGCGGCCGCTACAATGAGCAGTTCTTC CASSARASGRYNEQFF
NA TRBJ2-2 TRBD2 TRBV11-3 TGTGCCAGCAGCGGGACTAGCGGGAGGTTAGGGGAGCTGTTTTTT CASSGTSGRLGELFF
few TRBJ1-1 NA TRBV7-6 TGTGCCAGCAGCTCCCGAATTGGCCTGATGAACACTGAAGCTTTCTTT CASSSRIGLMNTEAFF
NA TRBJ2-7 NA TRBV18 TGTGCCAGCTTTGGACGGAGCTCCTACGAGCAGTACTTC CASFGRSSYEQYF
NA TRBJ1-2 TRBD1 TRBV7-9 TGTGCCAGCAGCTTCTTGGACAGGGGGCTTGGCTACACCTTC CASSFLDRGLGYTF
NA TRBJ1-1 NA TRBV29-1 TGCAGCGTTGTGATCCTTATTACTCTGAACACTGAAGCTTTCTTT CSVVILITLNTEAFF
NA TRBJ2-3 TRBD2 TRBV4-1 TGCGCCAGCCGTGTAGCGGGAGGGACAGATACGCAGTATTTT CASRVAGGTDTQYF
NA TRBJ2-7 TRBD2 TRBV7-9 TGTGCCAGCAGCCCGTCTAGCGGCTTGACCTACGAGCAGTACTTC CASSPSSGLTYEQYF
NA TRBJ2-3 NA TRBV19 TGTGCCAGTTCCGGACAAGCTAGCACAGATACGCAGTATTTT CASSGQASTDTQYF
few TRBJ2-1 NA TRBV7-9 TGTGCCAGCAGCTTAGCTAGCAATGAGCAGTTCTTC CASSLASNEQFF
NA TRBJ2-7 NA TRBV10-3 TGTGCCATCAGTGATGGAAGGGACGAGCAGTACTTC CAISDGRDEQYF
NA TRBJ1-5 NA TRBV28 TGTGCCAGCAGTTTAGATTCAATGAAGTATAGCAATCAGCCCCAGCATTTT CASSLDSMKYSNQPQHF
NA TRBJ2-1 TRBD2 TRBV2 TGTGCCAGCAGTGCCGGACTAGCGGGAGGGCCGGGCAATGAGCAGTTCTTC CASSAGLAGGPGNEQFF
NA TRBJ2-7 NA TRBV28 TGTGCCAGCAGTTTTATTGTGGGGGAAACCTACGAGCAGTACTTC CASSFIVGETYEQYF
NA TRBJ1-3 NA TRBV4-2 TGTGCCAGCAGCCAAGATGTTAGCAGGGGCTTCGGAAACACCATATATTTT CASSQDVSRGFGNTIYF
NA TRBJ2-7 TRBD2 TRBV7-9 TGTGCCAGCAGCTTAGTGAGGACTAGCGGGAGGGCCCTCGGGTACGAGCAGTACTTC CASSLVRTSGRALGYEQYF
NA TRBJ2-7 NA TRBV21-1 TGTGCCAGCGCCCCCTACGAGCAGTACTTC CASAPYEQYF